This TCR beta chain was captured by sequencing in a study of T cells in Graves' hyperthyroidism and ophthalmopathy. CDR3 length: 15 residues. CDR1 and CDR2 (germline): LGHNT, FRNRAP. TCR beta CDR3 sequences were amplified from RNA transcripts. First-round RT-PCR targeting the TCR CDR3 was performed with the HTBI primer set. From the multiplex PCR reads, TCRdb called clonotypes with MiXCR, one entry per CDR3 protein. The table records under 450,000 distinct CDR3 sequences, about 13% of them present only once. In the case of this clonotype: This may be a read error: a much more frequent sequence differs by one nucleotide.

The origin of this receptor is a man in his thirties or forties with Graves' hyperthyroidism that later progressed to Graves' ophthalmopathy. Sequencing was performed on blood. The genes are TRBV12-5 and TRBJ1-1, with D possibly being TRBD1 (5 bases). DNA for the CDR3: TGTGCTAGTGGTTTGAATCCGGGCCTCGGGACTGGAGCTTTCTTT. Amino acid sequence: CASGLNPGLGTGAFF.